This TCR beta chain was identified in a study of CD8+ T cells in alopecia areata. Study-wide results and limits: Lesional scalp exceeded normal scalp in clonality, especially in alopecia totalis/universalis. Scalp data also include sequences from resident alphabeta T cells of normal skin.

Extraction and reverse transcription of RNA yielded cDNA as the sequencing template. Libraries were prepared by immunoSEQ multiplex PCR; TCRdb keeps only in-frame clonotypes and omits some of them. The sample shows 1,500 to 2,000 clones, none of them appearing just once. On this clone itself: As yet, its antigen is unknown. Germline and genes here are mouse. The missing CDR3 end, 4 residues past where the read stops, is filled in from the germline J gene.

The CDR3 has 16 amino acids. The V gene end was trimmed by 1 base and the J gene end by 1 base; junction bases not matched to a gene: 5. Germline V gene sequence: CDR1 NNHNN, CDR2 SYGAGS (reference sequence). The sequence came from a C3H/HeJ mouse with alopecia areata. For the strain, the MHC haplotype given is H2-k. Sequencing was done on a sample of skin. V gene TRBV13-2 combines with J gene TRBJ2-3, with 8 bases aligning to TRBD2. The CDR3 loop is CASGDPGGRGAETLYF. The covered CDR3 bases are TGTGCCAGCGGTGATCCGGGGGGGCGCGGTGCAGAA.